The 13 T cell receptor beta chains reported below all come from one sample, sequenced in a study of T cells after yellow fever vaccination. One entry per CDR3 protein, called by TCRdb with MiXCR from the 5' RACE reads. The top ten hold roughly 24% of the sample, which has roughly 340,000 distinct CDR3 sequences, about 4% seen once. Material: PBMCs, obtained 5 days after the yellow fever booster vaccination. The origin of the receptors is a young man who received the YFV17D yellow fever vaccine.

This clonotype has a handful of counts. V and J are TRBV6-5 and TRBJ2-7, with 10 bases lining up with TRBD1. The germline V gene encodes CDR1 MNHEY and CDR2 SVGAGI. V was pared by 7 bases and J by 4 bases, with 4 bases of the junction left unmatched. There are 13 residues in the CDR3. The CDR3 DNA is TGTGCCAGCAATAGACAGGGGGCATACGAGCAGTACTTC. Its protein product is CASNRQGAYEQYF.

The chain couples TRBV5-6 to TRBJ2-7; 7 nucleotides agree with TRBD1. The CDR3 runs 12 residues. Germline CDR1 and CDR2: SGHDT and YYEEEE. J was trimmed by 4 bases and V by 3 bases; bases with no gene match: 1. The CDR3 spells CASSSGGYEQYV. In nucleotides, the CDR3 is TGTGCCAGCAGCTCAGGGGGTTACGAGCAGTACGTC.

The sample holds a few counts of this clonotype. The rearrangement uses TRBV20-1 and TRBJ2-7; TRBD1 aligns across 9 bases. This CDR3 region has 14 residues. From germline, CDR1 is DFQATT and CDR2 SNEGSKA (reference sequence). V shed 5 bases, J shed 2 bases, and the junction held 7 bases outside the gene matches. CDR3 sequence reads: CSAQPGQGPYEQYF. Written as DNA, the CDR3 is TGCAGTGCTCAACCGGGACAGGGCCCCTACGAGCAGTACTTC.

This clonotype was counted at least ten times. The chain is built from TRBV10-3 and TRBJ2-2; D is undetermined. V lost 3 bases, J lost 1 base, and 12 bases lay in between. This CDR3 contains 16 residues. Germline assignment: CDR1 ENHRY and CDR2 SYGVKD. For the CDR3, the DNA is TGTGCCATCAGTGATCTTGGGCATAAGAACACCGGGGAGCTGTTTTTT. It specifies CAISDLGHKNTGELFF.

This chain links TRBV5-1 with TRBJ2-7; 9 bases agree with TRBD1. J gave up 3 bases and V 4 bases, and 11 bases lay outside the gene matches. CDR3 length: 16 amino acids. In germline, CDR1 is SGHRS, CDR2 YFSETQ. The CDR3, as DNA: TGCGCCAGCAGCGCCCTACCCGGGACAGGGCTCTACGAGCAGTACTTC. Residues: CASSALPGTGLYEQYF.

A few counts support this clonotype. The V call is TRBV28, the J call TRBJ2-3; 7 positions agree with TRBD1. The CDR3 length is 16 residues. The germline CDR1 and CDR2 sequences are MDHEN and SYDVKM. V was pared by 3 bases and J by 2 bases, with 8 bases of the junction left unmatched. Written as DNA, the CDR3 is TGTGCCAGCAGTTTTTTAGGGGGCCGGTTCACAGATACGCAGTATTTT. Amino acid sequence: CASSFLGGRFTDTQYF.

There are many counts of this clonotype. Its ends do not fully match the called genes, so a read error is possible. The chain recombines TRBV28 with TRBJ1-2; D uncertain. CDR1 is MDHEN, CDR2 SYDVKM, per germline. The CDR3 covers 14 residues. The CDR3 nucleotides read TGTGCCAGCAGTTCTCCCCAGATGAAATATGGCTACACTTTC. This encodes CASSSPQMKYGYTF.

The table lists this clonotype with a few counts. V and J are TRBV20-1 and TRBJ2-7; D is perhaps TRBD1 (7 bases). CDR1 and CDR2 (germline): DFQATT, SNEGSKA (reference sequence). Deletions cut 4 bases from V and 5 bases from J, with 18 bases between. The CDR3 contains 14 residues. CDR3 in DNA: TGCAGTGCTACCTACAGGGGCCGGGGGAACGAGCAGTACGTC. This codes for CSATYRGRGNEQYV.

This clonotype has only a few counts. J is TRBJ2-7 and V is TRBV4-1, with D perhaps TRBD1 (5 bases). Germline CDR1 reads MGHRA; CDR2 reads YSYEKL. V was clipped by 4 bases and J by 1 base, with 14 bases between them. The CDR3 is 15 residues long. Here the CDR3 reads CASSPTETKSYEQYF. In DNA form, the CDR3 reads TGCGCCAGCAGCCCGACAGAGACCAAATCCTACGAGCAGTACTTC.

This clonotype has just a few counts. The DNA for the CDR3 is TGCGCCAGCAGCTGGGAGACAGCCCGGGCTGAAGCTTTCTTT. This codes for CASSWETARAEAFF. V usage is TRBV5-1 and J usage is TRBJ1-1; D possibly corresponds to TRBD1 (5 bases). Trimming removed 3 bases at V and 6 bases at J, with 15 bases between. The CDR3 has 14 amino acids. Germline CDR1 reads SGHRS; CDR2 reads YFSETQ.

Written as DNA, the CDR3 is TGTGCCATCAGTGAGTCTCCTGAGACCCAGTACTTC. Translation gives CAISESPETQYF. The chain combines TRBV10-3 with TRBJ2-5; D ambiguous. Germline V gene lookup returns CDR1 ENHRY and CDR2 SYGVKD. V lost 0 bases to trimming and J lost 5 bases, with 4 bases between them. The CDR3 extends over 12 amino acids.

This chain connects TRBV10-2 to TRBJ2-3, with D perhaps assigned TRBD1 or TRBD2 (5 bases each). CDR3 length equals 16 residues. V was clipped by 3 bases and J by 3 bases, with 16 bases between them. Germline-derived CDR1 and CDR2 are WSHSY and SAAADI. This CDR3 is CASSDPRGGGTDTQYF. CDR3 bases: TGCGCCAGCAGTGATCCCCGGGGTGGGGGAACAGATACGCAGTATTTT.

This clonotype was observed at least ten times. A junction boundary mismatches the germline segment, possibly from a read error. The rearrangement uses TRBV5-1 and TRBJ1-1; D ambiguous. The CDR3 consists of 14 residues. CDR1 SGHRS and CDR2 YFSETQ come from the germline V gene. CDR3 sequence: CASSLDSLNTEAFF. Here the CDR3 DNA reads TGTGCCAGCAGTTTAGATTCGCTGAACACTGAAGCTTTCTTT.